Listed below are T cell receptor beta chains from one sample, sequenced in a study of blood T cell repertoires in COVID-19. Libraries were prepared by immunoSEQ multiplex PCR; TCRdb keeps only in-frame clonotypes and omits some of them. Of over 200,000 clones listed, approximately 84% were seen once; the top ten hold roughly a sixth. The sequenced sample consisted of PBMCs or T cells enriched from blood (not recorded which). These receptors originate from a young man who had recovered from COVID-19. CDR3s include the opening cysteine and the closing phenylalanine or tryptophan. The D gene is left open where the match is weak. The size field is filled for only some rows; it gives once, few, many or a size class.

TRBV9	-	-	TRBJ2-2	TGTGCCAGCAGCGTAGGGACAGCTAGGAACACCGGGGAGCTGTTTTTT	CASSVGTARNTGELFF
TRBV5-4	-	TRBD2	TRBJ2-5	TGTGCCAGCACCTCCGGGGGGGGCTGGGAGACCCAGTACTTC	CASTSGGGWETQYF
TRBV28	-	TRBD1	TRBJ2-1	TGTGCCAGCAGTTTACCGGGACAGGCTAAGGGGAATGAGCAGTTCTTC	CASSLPGQAKGNEQFF
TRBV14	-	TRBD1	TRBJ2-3	TGTGCCAGCAGCCAAAGACAGGGCTTGACAGATACGCAGTATTTT	CASSQRQGLTDTQYF
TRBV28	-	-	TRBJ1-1	TGTGCCAGCAGTCCAGCACAGGGTGGAACTGAAGCTTTCTTT	CASSPAQGGTEAFF
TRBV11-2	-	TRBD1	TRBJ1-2	TGTGCCAGCAGCTTAGCAGGGGGCGGCTACACCTTC	CASSLAGGGYTF
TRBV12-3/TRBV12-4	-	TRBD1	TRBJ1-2	TGTGCCAGCAGTAGGGACAGTAACTATGGCTACACCTTC	CASSRDSNYGYTF
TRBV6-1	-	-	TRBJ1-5	TGTGCCAGCAGTGGGATTCGGGGTGCTACCAATCAGCCCCAGCATTTT	CASSGIRGATNQPQHF
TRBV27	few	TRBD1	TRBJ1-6	TGTGCCAGCAGCTCCCGGGACAGGGTGATTTATTCACCCCTCCACTTT	CASSSRDRVIYSPLHF
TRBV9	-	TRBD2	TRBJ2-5	TGTGCCAGCAGCGTAGGGCTAGCGGAACAAGAGACCCAGTACTTC	CASSVGLAEQETQYF
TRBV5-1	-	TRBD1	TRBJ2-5	TGCGCCAGCAGCTGGGGACGGGACAGACGAGAGACCCAGTACTTC	CASSWGRDRRETQYF
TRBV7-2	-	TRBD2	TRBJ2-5	TGTGCCAGCACCCAGCGGGGCACACAAGAGACCCAGTACTTC	CASTQRGTQETQYF
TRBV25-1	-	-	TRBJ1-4	TGTGCCAGCACCGGCCCGGGGGGGTACCGTGAAAAACTGTTTTTT	CASTGPGGYREKLFF
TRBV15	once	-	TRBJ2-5	TGTGCCACCAGCAGAGCGGAGAGGGCCGGGGAGACCCAGTACTTC	CATSRAERAGETQYF
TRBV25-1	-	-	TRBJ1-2	TGTGCCAGCAGTGACCACGGGGGTGGGCACTATGGCTACACCTTC	CASSDHGGGHYGYTF
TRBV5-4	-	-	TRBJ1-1	TGTGCCAGCAGGCCGGGACACTCCATGAACACTGAAGCTTTCTTT	CASRPGHSMNTEAFF
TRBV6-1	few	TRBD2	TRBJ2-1	TGTGCCAGCAGTGAAAGTTTCCAGGGAGGGCAGGATGAGCAGTTCTTC	CASSESFQGGQDEQFF
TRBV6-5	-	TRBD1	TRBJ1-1	TGTGCCAGCAGCCAAGCAGGGGGCCACACTGAAGCTTTCTTT	CASSQAGGHTEAFF
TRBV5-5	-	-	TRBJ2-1	TGTGCCAGCAGCTATGGAGGGGGCTCGTTTTACAATGAGCAGTTCTTC	CASSYGGGSFYNEQFF
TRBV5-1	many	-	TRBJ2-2	TGCGCCAGCAGCTGGTCTTCTACAGCCACCGGGGAGCTGTTTTTT	CASSWSSTATGELFF
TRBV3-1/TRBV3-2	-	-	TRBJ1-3	TGTGCCAGCAGCTCCAGGGGATTCTCTGGAAACACCATATATTTT	CASSSRGFSGNTIYF
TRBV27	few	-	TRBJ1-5	TGTGCCAGCAGTTCAGAGGACAGTTTGAGCAATCAGCCCCAGCATTTT	CASSSEDSLSNQPQHF
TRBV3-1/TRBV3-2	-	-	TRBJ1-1	TGTGCCAGCAGCGAAGGCCGGTATGCCAGCGCTGAAGCTTTCTTT	CASSEGRYASAEAFF
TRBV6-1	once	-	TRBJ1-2	TGTGCCAGCAGTGATTCCCAGGGGAACCCTGATGGCTACACCTTC	CASSDSQGNPDGYTF
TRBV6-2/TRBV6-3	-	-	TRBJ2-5	TGTGCCAGCAGTTACCCCCCAAAGGGGCCCTCTCAAGAGACCCAGTACTTC	CASSYPPKGPSQETQYF
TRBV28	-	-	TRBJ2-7	TGTGCCAGCAGTACCCCGGACAGGGGGTTTATAACTAGCGGGATTACCTACGAGCAGTACTTC	CASSTPDRGFITSGITYEQYF
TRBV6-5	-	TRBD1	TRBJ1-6	TGTGCCAGCAGTCGGACCGGGACAGTTGATTCACCCCTCCACTTT	CASSRTGTVDSPLHF
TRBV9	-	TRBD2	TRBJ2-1	TGTGCCAGCAGCGTAGCTGGGACTAGCGGGTCGGGTGAGCAGTTCTTC	CASSVAGTSGSGEQFF
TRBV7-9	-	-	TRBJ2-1	TGTGCCAGCAGCGCCTTCACTAGCAATGAGCAGTTCTTC	CASSAFTSNEQFF
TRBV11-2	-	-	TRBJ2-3	TGTGCCAGCAGCGCCCTAGTCCACAGCACAGATACGCAGTATTTT	CASSALVHSTDTQYF
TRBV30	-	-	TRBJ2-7	TGTGCCGGGGGGACAGCCTACGAGCAGTACTTC	CAGGTAYEQYF
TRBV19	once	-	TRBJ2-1	TGTGCCAGTAGTATAACCCTACCCCCCTACAATGAGCAGTTCTTC	CASSITLPPYNEQFF
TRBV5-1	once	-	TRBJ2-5	TGCGCCAGCAGCCGTCGGGGAAATTGGCGGGAGACCCAGTACTTC	CASSRRGNWRETQYF
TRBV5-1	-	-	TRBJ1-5	TGCGCCAGCAGCACCGGGTCCGGCGATCAGCCCCAGCATTTT	CASSTGSGDQPQHF
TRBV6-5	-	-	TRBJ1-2	TGTGCCAGCAGTTACGTACAGGGCGGAAGGTATGGCTACACCTTC	CASSYVQGGRYGYTF
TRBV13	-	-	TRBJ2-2	TGTGCCAGCACCCAGGAAGGCTTGGGGGGCACCGGGGAGCTGTTTTTT	CASTQEGLGGTGELFF
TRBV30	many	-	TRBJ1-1	TGTGCCTGGAGTGTACACGGGGAGGGGAACACTGAAGCTTTCTTT	CAWSVHGEGNTEAFF
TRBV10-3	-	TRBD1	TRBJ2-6	TGTGCCATCAGTCTACTGGACAGGGGAGACGGGGCCAACGTCCTGACTTTC	CAISLLDRGDGANVLTF
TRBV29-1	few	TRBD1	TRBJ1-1	TGCAGCGTAGAGACAGGGAACCTCGTGAAAGCTTTCTTT	CSVETGNLVKAFF
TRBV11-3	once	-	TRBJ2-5	TGTGCCAGCAGCCCCCTAAGCGGGTCCCGGGAGACCCAGTACTTC	CASSPLSGSRETQYF
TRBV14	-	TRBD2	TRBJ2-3	TGTGCCAGCAGCCAAGATAGAGGAAGGACTAGCGCTGCGTGGGATACGCAGTATTTT	CASSQDRGRTSAAWDTQYF
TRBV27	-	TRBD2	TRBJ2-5	TGTGCCAGCAGTTTATCACAGGGGACTAGCGGGGTCCAAGAGACCCAGTACTTC	CASSLSQGTSGVQETQYF
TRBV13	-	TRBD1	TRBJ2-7	TGTGCCAGCAGCCCCGGACAGGTCGGAGAGCAGTACTTC	CASSPGQVGEQYF
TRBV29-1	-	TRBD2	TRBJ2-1	TGCAGCGTTGAAGGGACTAGCGGGGGGGCCGATGAGCAGTTCTTC	CSVEGTSGGADEQFF